The 18 T cell receptor beta chains listed next were all sequenced from one sample in a study of blood T cell repertoires in COVID-19. TCRdb's copy holds only in-frame clones and misses some; the assay was immunoSEQ multiplex PCR. This repertoire shows about 83,000 clones, approximately 86% found once; its top ten account for approximately 8%. Sequenced material: peripheral blood. The receptors derive from an elderly man with active or convalescent COVID-19.

The V gene is TRBV6-5, the J gene TRBJ2-7; 9 bases map to TRBD1. CDR1 MNHEY and CDR2 SVGAGI come from the germline V gene. This CDR3 has 14 residues. The junction had 4 bases not matched to a gene; V was cut back by 6 bases and J by 1 base. The CDR3 DNA reads as TGTGCCAGCAGCGGGGACAGGGAGTCCTACGAGCAGTACGTC. Amino acid sequence: CASSGDRESYEQYV.

The chain is built from TRBV5-1 and TRBJ1-1; D unresolved. This CDR3 is built from 15 residues. V was clipped by 0 bases and J by 0 bases, with 9 bases between them. Germline values: CDR1 SGHRS, CDR2 YFSETQ. CDR3 coding DNA: TGCGCCAGCAGCTTGGCCCCGAGCATGAACACTGAAGCTTTCTTT. It translates to CASSLAPSMNTEAFF.

This chain joins TRBV30 and TRBJ2-1; D is perhaps TRBD1 (6 bases). This CDR3 spans 15 amino acids. Germline CDR1 and CDR2: GTSNPN and SVGIG (reference sequence). V was trimmed by 0 bases and J by 2 bases, leaving 11 bases between them. The CDR3 bases are TGTGCCTGGAGTGTAGGACAGCGAGCCTACAATGAGCAGTTCTTC. Translated, it gives CAWSVGQRAYNEQFF. Complete variable domain (other parts from reference TRBV30 and TRBJ2-1): SQTIHQWPATLVQPVGSPLSLECTVEGTSNPNLYWYRQAAGRGLQLLFYSVGIGQISSEVPQNLSASRPQDRQFILSSKKLLLSDSGFYLCAWSVGQRAYNEQFFGPGTRLTVL.

The chain is built from TRBV10-3 and TRBJ2-4, with D perhaps matching TRBD2 (7 bases). V gave up 3 bases and J gave up 1 base, with 16 bases separating them. This CDR3 is 17 amino acids long. Per the germline V gene, CDR1 is ENHRY and CDR2 is SYGVKD. The CDR3 region has the DNA TGTGCCATCAGTGATACGGGGGGCGGACGGGCCAAAAACATTCAGTACTTC. Protein sequence: CAISDTGGGRAKNIQYF.

The chain combines TRBV3-1 (or the pseudogene TRBV3-2) with TRBJ2-5, with 9 bases matching TRBD1. The CDR3 consists of 15 residues. V trimming: 4 bases; J trimming: 3 bases; junction bases outside the gene matches: 6. Germline CDR1 and CDR2: LGHDT and YNNKEL (reference sequence). The CDR3 here is CASSPYRTGEETQYF. Here the CDR3 DNA reads TGTGCCAGCAGCCCCTATAGGACAGGGGAAGAGACCCAGTACTTC.

The chain combines TRBV9 with TRBJ1-3; D is undetermined. V lost 0 bases, J lost 3 bases, and 7 bases lay in between. CDR1 SGDLS and CDR2 YYNGEE come from the germline V gene. The CDR3 has 14 amino acids. The CDR3 DNA sequence: TGTGCCAGCAGCGTAGCTGGAGTTGGAAACACCATATATTTT. Its protein product is CASSVAGVGNTIYF. The full variable domain, with the rest looked up from reference TRBV9 and TRBJ1-3, is DSGVTQTPKHLITATGQRVTLRCSPRSGDLSVYWYQQSLDQGLQFLIQYYNGEERAKGNILERFSAQQFPDLHSELNLSSLELGDSALYFCASSVAGVGNTIYFGEGSWLTVV.

The CDR3 DNA reads TGTGCCAGCAGCCGGAGCTCCTATAATTCACCCCTCCACTTT. It encodes CASSRSSYNSPLHF. The chain is built from TRBV2 and TRBJ1-6; no reliable D call. Germline V lookup: CDR1 SNHLY, CDR2 FYNNEI. This CDR3 comprises 14 residues. The V end was cut by 6 bases, the J end by 0 bases, with 6 bases between.

J is TRBJ1-1 and V is TRBV28; unclear D gene. The V and J ends lost 3 bases and 8 bases respectively, with 10 bases between them. The CDR3 contains 12 residues. Germline values: CDR1 MDHEN, CDR2 SYDVKM. For the CDR3, the DNA is TGTGCCAGCAGTTTCCACCGACAAGAAGCTTTCTTT. This sequence encodes CASSFHRQEAFF.

The CDR3, as DNA: TGTGCCAGTAGTGGACAGGCGCTTGGCTATGGCTACACCTTC. Residues: CASSGQALGYGYTF. This chain uses TRBV19 with TRBJ1-2, with 7 bases identical to TRBD1. The germline gives CDR1 LNHDA, CDR2 SQIVND (reference sequence). V shed 5 bases, J shed 4 bases, and the junction held 7 bases outside the gene matches. The CDR3 loop spans 14 amino acids. Full variable domain (missing parts from reference TRBV19 and TRBJ1-2): DGGITQSPKYLFRKEGQNVTLSCEQNLNHDAMYWYRQDPGQGLRLIYYSQIVNDFQKGDIAEGYSVSREKKESFPLTVTSAQKNPTAFYLCASSGQALGYGYTFGSGTRLTVV.

This clone was seen a few times. This chain links TRBV19 with TRBJ2-1, with 11 bases that match TRBD2. V was pared by 3 bases and J by 6 bases, with 4 bases of the junction left unmatched. This CDR3 spans 15 amino acids. Per germline, CDR1 LNHDA and CDR2 SQIVND (reference sequence). CDR3 nucleotide sequence: TGTGCCAGTAGTATTACTAGCGGGAGTATCAATGAGCAGTTCTTC. It is translated as CASSITSGSINEQFF.

The J gene is TRBJ2-2, the V gene TRBV21-1; no DNA check was done on the table's D call, TRBD2. TRBV21-1 represents a pseudogene. The CDR3 spans 13 residues. The CDR3 nucleotides are TGTGCCAGCAGCCAGCGGGGTTCGGGGGAGCTGTTTTTT. Amino acids: CASSQRGSGELFF.

J is TRBJ2-1 and V is TRBV6-5; perhaps TRBD1 as D (6 bases). CDR3 length: 15 residues. V lost 4 bases to trimming and J lost 9 bases, with 19 bases between them. Germline CDR1 MNHEY, CDR2 SVGAGI. The CDR3 protein is CASSSTLQGLFEQFF. CDR3 nucleotide sequence: TGTGCCAGCAGTTCCACCCTACAGGGTTTGTTTGAGCAGTTCTTC.

This sequence joins TRBV6-5 and TRBJ1-4; D is ambiguous. V was pared by 6 bases and J by 12 bases, with 20 bases between. This CDR3 is 14 amino acids long. Germline V lookup: CDR1 MNHEY, CDR2 SVGAGI. This CDR3 is CASRVNLAAEELFF. Written as DNA, the CDR3 is TGTGCCAGCAGAGTGAATCTGGCAGCGGAGGAACTGTTTTTT.

This clone has only a few counts. The J gene is TRBJ2-1, the V gene TRBV28; no clear D. The CDR3 spans 14 residues. V was trimmed by 6 bases and J by 0 bases, leaving 9 bases between them. Germline V gene data show CDR1 as MDHEN and CDR2 as SYDVKM. CDR3 region: CASSRPSSYNEQFF. For the CDR3, the DNA is TGTGCCAGCAGCAGGCCAAGCTCCTACAATGAGCAGTTCTTC.

V is TRBV18 and J is TRBJ1-5; the match to TRBD1 covers 7 bases. CDR1 and CDR2 from the germline V gene are KGHSH and LQKENI. V was pared by 4 bases and J by 4 bases, with 1 base of the junction left unmatched. This CDR3 has 13 amino acids. CDR3 amino acids: CASSLQGNQPQHF. CDR3 in DNA: TGTGCCAGCTCACTACAGGGGAATCAGCCCCAGCATTTT.

The table lists this clone with a count of one. CDR3 loop: CASSKIPDRSSYNEQFF. The CDR3 coding sequence is TGTGCCAGCAGCAAGATACCCGACAGGAGCTCCTACAATGAGCAGTTCTTC. V gene TRBV11-2 combines with J gene TRBJ2-1; possibly TRBD1 for D (6 bases). Per germline, CDR1 SGHAT and CDR2 FQNNGV. Trimming took 5 bases from V and 0 from J, leaving 17 bases between them. The CDR3 is 17 amino acids. Drawing the rest from reference TRBV11-2 and TRBJ2-1, the complete variable domain is EAGVAQSPRYKIIEKRQSVAFWCNPISGHATLYWYQQILGQGPKLLIQFQNNGVVDDSQLPKDRFSAERLKGVDSTLKIQPAKLEDSAVYLCASSKIPDRSSYNEQFFGPGTRLTVL.

The gene calls are TRBV7-9 and TRBJ1-1; D ambiguous. Trimming removed 5 bases from V and 0 bases from J, with 7 bases in between. CDR1 is SEHNR and CDR2 is FQNEAQ in the germline V gene (reference sequence). This CDR3 region has 13 residues. The CDR3 sequence is CASSTELNTEAFF. As DNA, the CDR3 is TGTGCCAGCAGCACCGAGCTGAACACTGAAGCTTTCTTT.

The chain couples TRBV9 to TRBJ2-1, with TRBD2 matching 10 bases. This CDR3 spans 15 amino acids. Germline loops: CDR1 SGDLS, CDR2 YYNGEE. Trimming took 0 bases from V and 8 from J; bases not matched to a gene: 5. The CDR3 coding sequence is TGTGCCAGCAGCGTAGCTCCTAGCGGGAGCGATGAGCAGTTCTTC. Translated, it gives CASSVAPSGSDEQFF. Together with reference TRBV9 and TRBJ2-1, the CDR3 gives the full variable domain: DSGVTQTPKHLITATGQRVTLRCSPRSGDLSVYWYQQSLDQGLQFLIQYYNGEERAKGNILERFSAQQFPDLHSELNLSSLELGDSALYFCASSVAPSGSDEQFFGPGTRLTVL.